This TCR beta chain came from a study of metastatic and nonmetastatic thyroid tumors. Treatment of any kind had been given to no patient before thyroid surgery. V was trimmed by 5 bases and J by 2 bases, leaving 8 bases between them. This CDR3 is 13 amino acids long. Germline-derived CDR1 and CDR2 are SGHRS and YFSETQ. This clone was found many times. Original data processing: CDR3 was compared across clinicopathological groups, and the resulting differences were used to build a distant-metastasis classifier for papillary thyroid cancer. TCRdb reanalyzed the PCR reads via MiXCR. The V and J calls and clone size come from TCRdb's table, not from the authors' own analysis. This repertoire shows about 16,000 clones, approximately 30% found once; its top ten account for roughly 16%.

The TCR comes from a female donor with papillary thyroid cancer or a benign thyroid nodule (not recorded which). Some clones in this sample may be carry-over from other donors' samples. The specimen was tumor tissue. The rearrangement joins TRBV5-1 to TRBJ2-1, with a possible D match to TRBD2 (5 bases). CDR3 DNA: TGCGCCAGCAGGAAGCGGCCCTACAATGAGCAGTTCTTC. Translated: CASRKRPYNEQFF.